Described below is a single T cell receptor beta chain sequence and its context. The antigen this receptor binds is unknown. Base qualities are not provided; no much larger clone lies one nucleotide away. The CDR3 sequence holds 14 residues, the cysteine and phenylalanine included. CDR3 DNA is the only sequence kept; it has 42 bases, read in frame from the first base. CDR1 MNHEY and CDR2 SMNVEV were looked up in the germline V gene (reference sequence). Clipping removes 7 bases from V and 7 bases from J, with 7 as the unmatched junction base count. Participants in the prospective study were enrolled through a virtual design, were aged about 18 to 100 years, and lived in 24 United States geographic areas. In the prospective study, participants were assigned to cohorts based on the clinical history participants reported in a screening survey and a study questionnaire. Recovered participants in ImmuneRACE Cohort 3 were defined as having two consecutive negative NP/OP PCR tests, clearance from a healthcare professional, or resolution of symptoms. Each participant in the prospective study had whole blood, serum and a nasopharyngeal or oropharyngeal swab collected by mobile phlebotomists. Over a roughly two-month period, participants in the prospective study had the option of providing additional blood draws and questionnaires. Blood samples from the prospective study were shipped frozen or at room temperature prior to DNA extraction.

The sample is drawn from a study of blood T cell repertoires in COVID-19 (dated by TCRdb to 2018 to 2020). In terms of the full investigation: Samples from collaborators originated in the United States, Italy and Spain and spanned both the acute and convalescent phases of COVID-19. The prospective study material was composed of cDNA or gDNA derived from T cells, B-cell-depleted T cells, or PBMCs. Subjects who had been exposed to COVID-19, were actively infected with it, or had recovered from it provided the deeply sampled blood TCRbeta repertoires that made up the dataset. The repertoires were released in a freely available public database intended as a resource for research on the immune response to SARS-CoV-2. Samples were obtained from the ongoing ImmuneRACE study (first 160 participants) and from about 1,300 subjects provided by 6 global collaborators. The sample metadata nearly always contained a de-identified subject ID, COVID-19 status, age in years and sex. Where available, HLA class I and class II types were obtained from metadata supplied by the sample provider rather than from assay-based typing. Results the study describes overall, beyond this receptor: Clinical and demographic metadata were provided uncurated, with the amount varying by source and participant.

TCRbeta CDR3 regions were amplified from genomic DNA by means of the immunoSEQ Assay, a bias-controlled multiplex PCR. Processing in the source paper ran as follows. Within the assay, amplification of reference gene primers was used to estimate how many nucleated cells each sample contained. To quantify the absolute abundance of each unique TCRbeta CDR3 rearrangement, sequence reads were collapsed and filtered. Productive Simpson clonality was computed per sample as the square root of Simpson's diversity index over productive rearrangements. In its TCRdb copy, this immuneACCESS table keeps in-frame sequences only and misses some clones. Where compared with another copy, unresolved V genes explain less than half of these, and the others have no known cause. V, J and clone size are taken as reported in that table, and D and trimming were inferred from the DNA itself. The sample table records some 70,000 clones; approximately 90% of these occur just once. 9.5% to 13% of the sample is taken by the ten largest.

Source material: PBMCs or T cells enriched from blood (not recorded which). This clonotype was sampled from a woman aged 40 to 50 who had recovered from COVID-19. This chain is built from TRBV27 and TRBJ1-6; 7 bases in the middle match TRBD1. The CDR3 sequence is CASTRQGQNSPLHF. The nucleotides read TGTGCCAGCACCCGACAGGGTCAGAATTCACCCCTCCACTTT.